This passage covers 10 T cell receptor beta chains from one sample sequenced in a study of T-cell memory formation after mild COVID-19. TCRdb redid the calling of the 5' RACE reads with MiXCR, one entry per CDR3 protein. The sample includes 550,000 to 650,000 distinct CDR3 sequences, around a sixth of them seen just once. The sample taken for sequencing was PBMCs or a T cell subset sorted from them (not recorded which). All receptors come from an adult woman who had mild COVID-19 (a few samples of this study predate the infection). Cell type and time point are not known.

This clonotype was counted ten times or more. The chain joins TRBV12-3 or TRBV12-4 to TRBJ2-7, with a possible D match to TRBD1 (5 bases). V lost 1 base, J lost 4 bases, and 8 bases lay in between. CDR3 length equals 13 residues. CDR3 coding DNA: TGTGCCAGCAGTTTAGGAACAGGTTACGAGCAGTACTTC. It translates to CASSLGTGYEQYF.

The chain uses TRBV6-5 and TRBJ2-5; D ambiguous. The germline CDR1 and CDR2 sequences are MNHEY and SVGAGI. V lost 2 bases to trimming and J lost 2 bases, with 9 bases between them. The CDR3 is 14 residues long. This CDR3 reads CASSYGSRQETQYF. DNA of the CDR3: TGTGCCAGCAGTTACGGTTCCCGTCAAGAGACCCAGTACTTC.

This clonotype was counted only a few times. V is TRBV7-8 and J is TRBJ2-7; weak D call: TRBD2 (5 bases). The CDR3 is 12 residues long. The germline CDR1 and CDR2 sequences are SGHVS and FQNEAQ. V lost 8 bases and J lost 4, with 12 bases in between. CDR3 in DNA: TGTGCCAGCGGATTTCGGGGATACGAGCAGTACTTC. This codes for CASGFRGYEQYF.

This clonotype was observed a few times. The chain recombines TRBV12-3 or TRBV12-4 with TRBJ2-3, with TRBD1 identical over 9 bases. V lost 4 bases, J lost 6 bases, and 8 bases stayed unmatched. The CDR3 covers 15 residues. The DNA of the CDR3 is TGTGCCAGCAGTTCCACAGACAGGGGGTATGATACGCAGTATTTT. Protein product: CASSSTDRGYDTQYF.

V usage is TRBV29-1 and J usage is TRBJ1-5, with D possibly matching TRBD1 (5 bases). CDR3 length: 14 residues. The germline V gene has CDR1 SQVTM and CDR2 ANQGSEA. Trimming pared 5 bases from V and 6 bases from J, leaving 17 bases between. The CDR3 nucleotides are TGCAGCGTTAGGGACGGGGGTTATGGTCAGCCCCAGCATTTT. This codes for CSVRDGGYGQPQHF. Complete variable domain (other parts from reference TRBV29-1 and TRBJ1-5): SAVISQKPSRDICQRGTSLTIQCQVDSQVTMMFWYRQQPGQSLTLIATANQGSEATYESGFVIDKFPISRPNLTFSTLTVSNMSPEDSSIYLCSVRDGGYGQPQHFGDGTRLSIL.

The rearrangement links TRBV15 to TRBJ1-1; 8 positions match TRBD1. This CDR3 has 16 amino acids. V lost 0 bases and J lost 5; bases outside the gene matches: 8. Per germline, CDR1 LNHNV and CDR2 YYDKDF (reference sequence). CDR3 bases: TGTGCCACCAGCAGAGATCGTGGCAGGGGGCTGACTGAAGCTTTCTTT. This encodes CATSRDRGRGLTEAFF.

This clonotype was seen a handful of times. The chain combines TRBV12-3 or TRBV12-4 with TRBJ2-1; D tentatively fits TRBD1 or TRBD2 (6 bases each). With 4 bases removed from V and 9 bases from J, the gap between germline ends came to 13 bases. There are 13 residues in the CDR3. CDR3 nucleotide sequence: TGTGCCAGCAGTTCCGGGGGCGGTGGTGAGCAGTTCTTC. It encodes CASSSGGGGEQFF.

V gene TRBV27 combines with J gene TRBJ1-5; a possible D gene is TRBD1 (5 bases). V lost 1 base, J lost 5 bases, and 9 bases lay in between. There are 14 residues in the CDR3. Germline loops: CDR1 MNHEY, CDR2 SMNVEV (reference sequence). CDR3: CASSLWGTDQPQHF. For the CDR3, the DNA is TGTGCCAGCAGTTTATGGGGGACGGATCAGCCCCAGCATTTT.

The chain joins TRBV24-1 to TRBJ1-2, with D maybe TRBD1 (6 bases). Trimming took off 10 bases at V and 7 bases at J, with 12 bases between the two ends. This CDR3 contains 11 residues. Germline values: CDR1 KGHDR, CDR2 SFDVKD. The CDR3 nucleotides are TGTGCCACTGAACAGGGAGGTGGCTACACCTTC. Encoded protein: CATEQGGGYTF.

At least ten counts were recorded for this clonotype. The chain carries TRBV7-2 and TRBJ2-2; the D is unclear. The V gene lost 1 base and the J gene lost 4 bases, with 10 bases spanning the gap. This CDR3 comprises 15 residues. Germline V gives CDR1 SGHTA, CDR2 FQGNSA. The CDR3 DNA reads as TGTGCCAGCAGCTTAGTCGGCTGGGTCACCGGGGAGCTGTTTTTT. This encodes CASSLVGWVTGELFF.